The 22 T cell receptor beta chains presented below share a single source sample, sequenced in a study of T cell repertoires in ileal Crohn's disease. The protocol was immunoSEQ multiplex PCR, while the TCRdb copy is restricted to in-frame clones and leaves out a portion. The data show some 14,000 clones, around 90% seen once. Sequenced input: ileal tissue. The origin of the receptors is an adult with Crohn's disease.

The CDR3, as DNA: TGTGCCAGCTCACCACAAGCTAGCTACGAGCAGTACTTC. As protein: CASSPQASYEQYF. V and J are TRBV18 and TRBJ2-7; D remains ambiguous. Germline V gene sequence: CDR1 KGHSH, CDR2 LQKENI. The ends were cut back, 1 base at V and 3 bases at J, with 7 bases in the middle. The CDR3 length is 13 residues.

The J gene is TRBJ1-5, the V gene TRBV19; D not certain. CDR3 length equals 13 residues. The germline gives CDR1 LNHDA, CDR2 SQIVND (reference sequence). V was cut by 7 bases and J by 7 bases, with 14 bases left in between. DNA for the CDR3: TGTGCCAGTATGAGAGGGTTACAGCAGCCCCAGCATTTT. Its translation is CASMRGLQQPQHF.

The V gene is TRBV10-3, the J gene TRBJ2-5; the D is unclear. The J call may be faulty, since TRBJ2-7 better matches the DNA end. This CDR3 has 11 residues. Germline lookup yields CDR1 ENHRY and CDR2 SYGVKD. The CDR3 protein is CAISEAYEQYF. The CDR3 DNA follows: TGTGCCATCAGTGAGGCCTACGAGCAGTACTTC.

This clone occurred a few times. This chain uses TRBV30 with TRBJ1-2, with 11 bases fitting TRBD1. This CDR3 region has 13 residues. Per germline, CDR1 GTSNPN and CDR2 SVGIG (reference sequence). V shed 8 bases and J 8 bases; nucleotides not matched to a gene: 10. For the CDR3, the DNA is TGTGCCGGGACAGGACAGGGGGCCTGGGGCTACACCTTC. It is translated as CAGTGQGAWGYTF.

V is TRBV19 and J is TRBJ1-2; 11 nucleotides line up with TRBD1. CDR1 and CDR2 (germline): LNHDA, SQIVND (reference sequence). This CDR3 comprises 14 residues. Germline trimming cut 5 bases from V and 3 bases from J; bases unmatched to any gene: 2. CDR3 in amino acids: CASSGQGADYGYTF. The CDR3 DNA is TGTGCCAGTAGTGGACAGGGGGCTGACTATGGCTACACCTTC.

The V and J genes are TRBV7-2 and TRBJ2-5, with TRBD2 identical over 11 bases. The end of the DNA fits TRBJ2-7 better, so the J call may be wrong. This CDR3 has 15 residues. Germline lookup yields CDR1 SGHTA and CDR2 FQGNSA. The CDR3 is CASSSIAGGPYEQYF. DNA of the CDR3: TGTGCCAGCAGCTCAATAGCGGGAGGGCCGTACGAGCAGTACTTC.

This clone appeared once. This chain's CDR3 is CACEPQGSGNTIYF. CDR3 nucleotides: TGTGCCTGCGAACCACAGGGCTCTGGAAACACCATATATTTT. V gene TRBV30 combines with J gene TRBJ1-3; D is possibly TRBD1 (6 bases). This CDR3 comprises 14 residues. The germline V and J ends were trimmed by 6 bases and 0 bases, with 12 bases remaining between them. CDR1 and CDR2 (germline): GTSNPN, SVGIG (reference sequence).

The CDR3 reads CSVGQGSYEQYF. Written as DNA, the CDR3 is TGCAGCGTTGGACAGGGTTCCTACGAGCAGTACTTC. The chain uses TRBV29-1 and TRBJ2-7; TRBD1 agrees at 7 bases. The V gene's germline CDR1 is SQVTM and CDR2 ANQGSEA. Germline trimming cut 4 bases from V and 1 base from J; bases unmatched to any gene: 1. The CDR3 runs 12 residues.

The chain combines TRBV9 with TRBJ1-2, with D tentatively TRBD1 (5 bases). The CDR3 covers 14 residues. Looked up from germline, CDR1 is SGDLS and CDR2 is YYNGEE. V was clipped by 3 bases and J by 6 bases, with 15 bases between them. As DNA, the CDR3 is TGTGCCAGCAGCGCCGAAGTAGGGGTAGATGGCTACACCTTC. Protein sequence: CASSAEVGVDGYTF.

This rearrangement joins TRBV4-2 to TRBJ1-2; 7 nucleotides agree with TRBD1. Trimming at V came to 6 bases and at J to 5 bases, leaving 9 bases not matched to a gene. The length of the CDR3 is 14 residues. The germline V gene encodes CDR1 LGHNA and CDR2 YNFKEQ. The chain's CDR3 is CASRVGGGGYGYTF. CDR3 DNA sequence: TGTGCCAGCAGAGTAGGAGGGGGCGGATATGGCTACACCTTC.

The rearrangement uses TRBV5-1 and TRBJ2-5, with D perhaps TRBD2 (5 bases). CDR1 and CDR2 from the germline V gene are SGHRS and YFSETQ. The CDR3 has 14 amino acids. The V end was cut by 0 bases, the J end by 5 bases, with 11 bases between. CDR3 residues: CASSLGEYGETQYF. For the CDR3, the DNA is TGCGCCAGCAGCTTGGGGGAGTACGGGGAGACCCAGTACTTC. Based on the CDR3 plus reference TRBV5-1 and TRBJ2-5, the full variable domain is KAGVTQTPRYLIKTRGQQVTLSCSPISGHRSVSWYQQTPGQGLQFLFEYFSETQRNKGNFPGRFSGRQFSNSRSEMNVSTLELGDSALYLCASSLGEYGETQYFGPGTRLLVL.

This clone has only a few counts. The chain uses TRBV18 and TRBJ1-1; possible D gene TRBD1, 5 bases. The CDR3 length is 15 residues. Germline V CDR1 and CDR2: KGHSH, LQKENI. V was pared by 5 bases and J by 1 base, with 14 bases between. CDR3 in amino acids: CASSTSLGGNTEAFF. CDR3 nucleotides: TGTGCCAGCTCAACCTCACTCGGGGGGAACACTGAAGCTTTCTTT.

Concerning this clone: Other DNA sequences in this sample translate to the same CDR3. The rearrangement uses TRBV11-2 and TRBJ2-1, with TRBD2 matching over 8 bases. Trimming took 1 base from V and 4 from J; bases not matched to a gene: 3. Germline CDR1 and CDR2: SGHAT and FQNNGV. This CDR3 contains 15 residues. CDR3 in amino acids: CASSLGGTSYNEQFF. CDR3 coding DNA: TGTGCCAGCAGCTTAGGCGGGACTAGTTACAATGAGCAGTTCTTC. Using reference TRBV11-2 and TRBJ2-1 for the parts outside the CDR3, the full variable domain is EAGVAQSPRYKIIEKRQSVAFWCNPISGHATLYWYQQILGQGPKLLIQFQNNGVVDDSQLPKDRFSAERLKGVDSTLKIQPAKLEDSAVYLCASSLGGTSYNEQFFGPGTRLTVL.

The chain is built from TRBV7-2 and TRBJ2-7; possibly TRBD2 for D (6 bases). The CDR3 extends over 13 amino acids. Trimming pared 7 bases from V and 5 bases from J, leaving 15 bases between. Germline CDR1 SGHTA, CDR2 FQGNSA. DNA for the CDR3: TGTGCCAGCAAACCTGGGGGGAGACACGAGCAGTACTTC. Translating gives CASKPGGRHEQYF.

This chain joins TRBV5-5 and TRBJ1-2, with D possibly being TRBD1 (6 bases). The length of the CDR3 is 15 residues. Germline values: CDR1 SGHKS, CDR2 YYEKEE (reference sequence). V lost 6 bases to trimming and J lost 8 bases, with 23 bases between them. CDR3 DNA: TGTGCCAGCACCAGCTTGTTGGGAACAGGGCGAGGCTACACCTTC. Protein sequence: CASTSLLGTGRGYTF.

The rearrangement uses TRBV9 and TRBJ1-1; D is perhaps TRBD1 (6 bases). The CDR3 covers 14 residues. Trimming shortened V by 4 bases and J by 0 bases, and 10 bases separated the two germline ends. CDR1 and CDR2 from the germline V gene are SGDLS and YYNGEE. In nucleotides, the CDR3 is TGTGCCAGCAGCATAGGGACAATGAACACTGAAGCTTTCTTT. It yields the protein CASSIGTMNTEAFF.

The V and J genes are TRBV7-8 and TRBJ2-2; 7 nucleotides agree with TRBD2. Germline assignment: CDR1 SGHVS and CDR2 FQNEAQ. Germline trimming cut 0 bases from V and 7 bases from J; bases unmatched to any gene: 2. CDR3 length equals 14 residues. Here the CDR3 reads CASSLAGEGGELFF. The CDR3 bases are TGTGCCAGCAGCTTAGCCGGGGAGGGCGGGGAGCTGTTTTTT.

Concerning this clone itself: Relative to the germline gene, one junction end is altered; a read error may explain this. CDR3 protein: CAWTGSGAEAFF. The CDR3 region has the DNA TGTGCATGGACAGGGTCGGGGGCTGAAGCTTTCTTT. The V and J genes are TRBV30 and TRBJ1-1; 8 positions agree with TRBD1. The CDR3 loop spans 12 amino acids. Germline CDR1 reads GTSNPN; CDR2 reads SVGIG (reference sequence).

This chain connects TRBV6-5 to TRBJ2-3, with D maybe TRBD1 (5 bases). Germline V gives CDR1 MNHEY, CDR2 SVGAGI. The CDR3 covers 15 residues. V lost 8 bases, J lost 6 bases, and 21 bases lay in between. CDR3: CASSKGVALRDTQYF. As DNA, the CDR3 is TGTGCCAGCTCGAAAGGGGTTGCATTGAGGGATACGCAGTATTTT.

This chain joins TRBV10-3 and TRBJ1-5; perhaps TRBD1 as D (5 bases). The CDR3 is 16 residues long. Trimming removed 1 base from V and 1 base from J, with 11 bases in between. Per the germline V gene, CDR1 is ENHRY and CDR2 is SYGVKD. CDR3 nucleotide sequence: TGTGCCATCAGTGAGTATGAATCAGGGAGCAATCAGCCCCAGCATTTT. Translating it yields CAISEYESGSNQPQHF.

The chain employs TRBV27 and TRBJ1-4; no firm D call. Germline CDR1 MNHEY, CDR2 SMNVEV (reference sequence). Trimming shortened V by 2 bases and J by 5 bases, and 9 bases separated the two germline ends. The CDR3 has 14 residues. The CDR3 bases are TGTGCCAGCAGTTTAGGAGGGCCCAATGAAAAACTGTTTTTT. This codes for CASSLGGPNEKLFF.

As regards this clone: The junction departs from germline at one end; a sequencing error may be responsible. The CDR3 coding sequence is TGTGCTAGCAGCTTAGGGGTAGCCGGGTCAGATACGCAGTATTTT. Translated, it gives CASSLGVAGSDTQYF. The genes are TRBV7-7 and TRBJ2-3; tentative D call: TRBD1 (5 bases). CDR3 length equals 15 residues. The germline V gene encodes CDR1 SSHAT and CDR2 FNYEAQ (reference sequence).